This T cell receptor (beta chain) derives from a study of T cell responses to AZD1222 COVID-19 vaccine. The study, taken as a whole, reports: Spike-specific TCR depth and breadth grew after two AZD1222 doses. A mostly white British donor set with more females was recruited, and clonal diversity was possibly underestimated. Of spike-specific TCRs, nearly half reportedly target regions left unmutated in variants.

TCRdb's table, derived via immunoSEQ multiplex PCR, lists solely in-frame clones and lacks some. The data hold over 45,000 clones, with about 89% observed a single time. Concerning this clone: Its antigen remains unknown.

The length of the CDR3 is 15 residues. Germline V gene sequence: CDR1 SNHLY, CDR2 FYNNEI. The J segment lost 7 bases and the V segment lost 6 bases, leaving 13 bases of the junction unmatched. This specimen was peripheral blood, taken 28 days after the second AZD1222 dose. This chain uses TRBV2 with TRBJ2-7; TRBD1 matches at 9 bases. This sequence was found in an adult who received the AZD1222 COVID-19 vaccine. As DNA, the CDR3 is TGTGCCAGCAGCGCCACAGGGGGCGAGGGTCGGGAGCAGTACTTC. It specifies CASSATGGEGREQYF. The whole variable domain, filled in from reference TRBV2 and TRBJ2-7, reads EPEVTQTPSHQVTQMGQEVILRCVPISNHLYFYWYRQILGQKVEFLVSFYNNEISEKSEIFDDQFSVERPDGSNFTLKIRSTKLEDSAMYFCASSATGGEGREQYFGPGTRLTVT.